A single sample is the source of the 15 T cell receptor beta chains below, sequenced in a study of cytomegalovirus exposure and HLA in healthy donors. The study ran its PCR with 60 Vbeta and 13 Jbeta primers. TCRdb's copy holds only in-frame clones and misses some; the assay was immunoSEQ multiplex PCR. Among about 140,000 clones listed, over 70% were seen once. The sample comprised PBMCs. The receptors originated from a man between 40 and 49 years old in good health and CMV-seronegative.

This clone was observed a few times. The V call is TRBV5-1, the J call TRBJ1-1; D not resolved. V was trimmed by 4 bases and J by 3 bases, leaving 4 bases between them. CDR1 SGHRS and CDR2 YFSETQ come from the germline V gene. The CDR3 has 11 amino acids. The CDR3 nucleotides are TGCGCCAGCAGCCGGGACACTGAAGCTTTCTTT. Residues: CASSRDTEAFF.

The V gene is TRBV30, the J gene TRBJ1-5, with a tentative D call TRBD1 (5 bases). V lost 2 bases and J 6 bases, leaving 14 bases between the germline ends. Germline CDR1 reads GTSNPN; CDR2 reads SVGIG (reference sequence). The CDR3 runs 14 residues. Here the CDR3 reads CAWSKGNIVQPQHF. CDR3 DNA sequence: TGTGCCTGGAGTAAGGGGAACATAGTTCAGCCCCAGCATTTT.

The chain carries TRBV19 and TRBJ2-3, with D possibly being TRBD1 (5 bases). The CDR3 loop spans 16 amino acids. Germline V gene lookup returns CDR1 LNHDA and CDR2 SQIVND (reference sequence). V lost 4 bases and J 3 bases, leaving 17 bases between the germline ends. CDR3 in DNA: TGTGCCAGTAGTACCCATCAAGGGGATGGGACAGATACGCAGTATTTT. This encodes CASSTHQGDGTDTQYF.

This rearrangement joins TRBV19 to TRBJ2-3; TRBD2 matches 8 bases. The length of the CDR3 is 15 residues. Germline loops: CDR1 LNHDA, CDR2 SQIVND (reference sequence). The V gene end was trimmed by 3 bases and the J gene end by 2 bases; junction bases not matched to a gene: 4. CDR3 DNA sequence: TGTGCCAGTAGTATCGGGGGGGTCCACACAGATACGCAGTATTTT. Its protein product is CASSIGGVHTDTQYF. The full variable domain, in which reference TRBV19 and TRBJ2-3 provide the parts outside the CDR3, is DGGITQSPKYLFRKEGQNVTLSCEQNLNHDAMYWYRQDPGQGLRLIYYSQIVNDFQKGDIAEGYSVSREKKESFPLTVTSAQKNPTAFYLCASSIGGVHTDTQYFGPGTRLTVL.

This clone was found a few times. Here the CDR3 DNA reads TGCGCCAGCGGATGGGCAGGGGAGAACGAGCAGTACTTC. This encodes CASGWAGENEQYF. The chain links TRBV5-1 to TRBJ2-5, with D possibly being TRBD1 (6 bases). Near its end, the DNA agrees better with TRBJ2-7, so the J call may be wrong. Looked up from germline, CDR1 is SGHRS and CDR2 is YFSETQ. The CDR3 totals 13 residues.

This rearrangement joins TRBV2 to TRBJ2-2, with 10 positions matching TRBD2. This CDR3 region has 16 residues. Germline V gene sequence: CDR1 SNHLY, CDR2 FYNNEI. Unmatched junction bases numbered 10, after V lost 10 bases and J lost 2 bases. The CDR3 spells CATPASGGYNTGELFF. CDR3 coding DNA: TGTGCCACCCCCGCTAGCGGGGGCTATAACACCGGGGAGCTGTTTTTT. The variable domain in full, with the rest retrieved from reference TRBV2 and TRBJ2-2, is EPEVTQTPSHQVTQMGQEVILRCVPISNHLYFYWYRQILGQKVEFLVSFYNNEISEKSEIFDDQFSVERPDGSNFTLKIRSTKLEDSAMYFCATPASGGYNTGELFFGEGSRLTVL.

This CDR3 is CASSPTQTHGGNQPQHF. The CDR3 nucleotides are TGTGCCAGTAGTCCGACCCAGACCCACGGGGGCAATCAGCCCCAGCATTTT. The rearrangement joins TRBV19 to TRBJ1-5, with D uncertain. The CDR3 length is 17 residues. Germline V gives CDR1 LNHDA, CDR2 SQIVND (reference sequence). V gave up 5 bases and J gave up 2 bases, with 19 bases separating them.

The genes are TRBV15 and TRBJ1-1; perhaps TRBD1 as D (6 bases). Germline V gene sequence: CDR1 LNHNV, CDR2 YYDKDF (reference sequence). V was trimmed by 7 bases and J by 0 bases, leaving 12 bases between them. CDR3 length: 14 amino acids. For the CDR3, the DNA is TGTGCCACCACGTCCGGACAGCTGAACACTGAAGCTTTCTTT. Its translation is CATTSGQLNTEAFF.

This clone was detected a few times. The chain uses TRBV5-1 and TRBJ2-1, with TRBD2 matching over 11 bases. V lost 3 bases and J lost 7; bases outside the gene matches: 6. This CDR3 contains 15 residues. Germline CDR1 is SGHRS and CDR2 is YFSETQ. As DNA, the CDR3 is TGCGCCAGCAGCTCTTCTAGCGGGGGGCTTAATGAGCAGTTCTTC. Its protein product is CASSSSSGGLNEQFF.

V gene TRBV15 combines with J gene TRBJ1-1; D gene uncertain. From germline, CDR1 is LNHNV and CDR2 YYDKDF (reference sequence). Trimming took off 5 bases at V and 1 base at J, with 8 bases between the two ends. This CDR3 has 13 residues. CDR3 in DNA: TGTGCCACCAGCCCCGGAGGGAACACTGAAGCTTTCTTT. Encoded protein: CATSPGGNTEAFF.

In DNA, the CDR3 is TGTGCCAGCAGGAGATCGGGACTAGGTGGTCGGGAGACCCAGTACTTC. This gives the protein CASRRSGLGGRETQYF. The chain links TRBV7-2 to TRBJ2-5; 8 nucleotides align to TRBD2. This CDR3 contains 16 residues. Looked up from germline, CDR1 is SGHTA and CDR2 is FQGNSA. V lost 6 bases to trimming and J lost 5 bases; unmatched junction nucleotides: 14.

CDR3 loop: CASSSPRTGTTGELFF. CDR3 nucleotides: TGTGCCAGCAGTTCCCCCAGGACAGGGACCACCGGGGAGCTGTTTTTT. The chain employs TRBV27 and TRBJ2-2; 8 bases align to TRBD1. Germline V gene lookup returns CDR1 MNHEY and CDR2 SMNVEV (reference sequence). V gave up 4 bases and J gave up 4 bases; unmatched junction bases: 8. CDR3 size: 16 residues.

This clone was recorded a few times. CDR3 sequence: CASSSIRVSGAEAFF. The CDR3 DNA follows: TGTGCCAGCAGTTCCATCAGGGTGTCAGGCGCTGAAGCTTTCTTT. V gene TRBV6-5 combines with J gene TRBJ1-1; D is perhaps TRBD1 (5 bases). V lost 4 bases and J 6 bases, leaving 18 bases between the germline ends. Germline values: CDR1 MNHEY, CDR2 SVGAGI. The CDR3 runs to 15 residues.

V usage is TRBV28 and J usage is TRBJ2-7, with TRBD2 matching over 7 bases. Germline V gives CDR1 MDHEN, CDR2 SYDVKM. The CDR3 runs 14 residues. After removal of 1 base from V and 4 bases from J, the junction contained 4 bases not matched to a gene. CDR3 residues: CASSLLGGVYEQYF. CDR3 in DNA: TGTGCCAGCAGTTTATTGGGAGGGGTTTACGAGCAGTACTTC.

The V and J genes are TRBV6-5 and TRBJ2-1; 9 nucleotides align to TRBD2. The ends lost 0 bases at V and 7 bases at J; junction bases unmatched: 7. The germline CDR1 and CDR2 sequences are MNHEY and SVGAGI. There are 16 residues in the CDR3. Written as DNA, the CDR3 is TGTGCCAGCAGTTACTCGGAGCGGGGGGCATGGAATGAGCAGTTCTTC. Translating gives CASSYSERGAWNEQFF.